This entry is about one TCR beta chain. Its antigen is currently unknown. The PCR ran on 60 Vbeta and 13 Jbeta primers. Data came from immunoSEQ multiplex PCR; TCRdb stores just in-frame clones and leaves some out. Its table records approximately 110,000 clones. The CDR3 runs to 14 residues. Germline V gene sequence: CDR1 SGHDN, CDR2 FVKESK. The V gene lost 3 bases and the J gene lost 5 bases, with 14 bases spanning the gap. This specimen belongs to a study of cytomegalovirus exposure and HLA in healthy donors. General study findings and limits: TCR beta sequences reportedly predicted most subjects' HLA-A and HLA-B alleles accurately. A later analysis linked a missense variant in DCLRE1C to the trimming of TCR beta V and J genes.

The chain uses TRBV14 and TRBJ2-7, with D tentatively TRBD2 (6 bases). The receptor was derived from a middle-aged man in good health and CMV-seronegative. The material sequenced was PBMCs. The CDR3 protein is CASSHRLRGDEQYF. For the CDR3, the DNA is TGTGCCAGCAGCCATCGACTACGCGGGGACGAGCAGTACTTC.